These 22 T cell receptor beta chains came from one sample sequenced in a study of cytomegalovirus exposure and HLA in healthy donors (dated by TCRdb to 2015 to 2018). The library came from the immunoSEQ multiplex PCR assay. Imported from immuneACCESS, the table was reduced by TCRdb to in-frame sequences with V and J called. These copies leave out some clones; in studies compared against another copy, an unresolved V gene accounts for under half, and the cause of the remainder is not known. The sample yields approximately 180,000 clones; 86% were counted once. The top ten constitute 2.7% of the sample. What was sequenced was PBMCs. The receptors shown here come from a man aged 18 to 29 in good health and CMV-seropositive.

V is TRBV7-2 and J is TRBJ2-1; 7 bases fit TRBD2. Germline V gene data show CDR1 as SGHTA and CDR2 as FQGNSA. Trimming took 5 bases from V and 10 from J; bases not matched to a gene: 14. The CDR3 has 15 amino acids. CDR3 protein: CASSPGQGGLEEQFF. DNA of the CDR3: TGTGCCAGCAGCCCAGGCCAGGGAGGGCTTGAAGAGCAGTTCTTC.

This chain uses TRBV7-9 with TRBJ1-2; TRBD1 matches at 7 bases. J gave up 7 bases and V 3 bases, and 8 bases lay outside the gene matches. Germline V gives CDR1 SEHNR, CDR2 FQNEAQ (reference sequence). The CDR3 totals 14 residues. DNA of the CDR3: TGTGCCAGCAGCTTCACACAGGGGATCAGTGGCTACACCTTC. It is translated as CASSFTQGISGYTF.

V is TRBV1 and J is TRBJ2-7; the table gives TRBD2 as D, unverified against the DNA. TRBV1 counts as a pseudogene. This CDR3 has 14 residues. CDR3 sequence reads: CTSSQTSGKVEQYF. The DNA of the CDR3 is TGCACCAGCAGCCAGACTAGCGGGAAGGTCGAGCAGTACTTC.

This chain links TRBV13 with TRBJ2-3, with 14 nucleotides matching TRBD2. V dropped 5 bases and J dropped 6; count of bases not matched to a gene: 16. The V gene's germline CDR1 is PRHDT and CDR2 FYEKMQ (reference sequence). The CDR3 has 19 amino acids. Here the CDR3 reads CASSRPGTSGRTVRDTQYF. CDR3 DNA sequence: TGTGCCAGCAGCCGTCCCGGGACTAGCGGGAGAACGGTCAGGGATACGCAGTATTTT.

The chain has TRBV11-2 and TRBJ2-3; no firm D call. Germline loops: CDR1 SGHAT, CDR2 FQNNGV. The CDR3 runs 16 residues. V was pared by 0 bases and J by 2 bases, with 12 bases between. The CDR3 spells CASSLDPTLPTDTQYF. The CDR3 DNA follows: TGTGCCAGCAGCTTAGACCCGACACTTCCCACAGATACGCAGTATTTT.

Worth noting for this clone: The junction differs from germline at one of its ends, possibly a read error. The chain links TRBV28 to TRBJ2-7; D not resolved. CDR3 length equals 14 residues. The germline V gene encodes CDR1 MDHEN and CDR2 SYDVKM. The CDR3 loop is CASSLPISSSEQYF. The DNA of the CDR3 is TGTGCCAGCTCTCTGCCTATCTCATCCTCCGAGCAGTACTTC.

The chain couples TRBV7-8 to TRBJ2-2, with D hard to call. The germline V gene has CDR1 SGHVS and CDR2 FQNEAQ. The CDR3 covers 13 residues. The V and J ends lost 1 base and 6 bases respectively, with 6 bases between them. CDR3 sequence (DNA): TGTGCCAGCAGCTTAGACTATTCCGGGGAGCTGTTTTTT. Amino acids: CASSLDYSGELFF.

This clone came up a few times. The chain combines TRBV7-2 with TRBJ1-1; maybe TRBD1 (5 bases). CDR3 length: 15 amino acids. The germline gives CDR1 SGHTA, CDR2 FQGNSA. With 0 bases removed from V and 3 bases from J, the gap between germline ends came to 11 bases. The CDR3 here is CASSLAQGSYTEAFF. CDR3 nucleotides: TGTGCCAGCAGCTTAGCGCAGGGATCCTACACTGAAGCTTTCTTT. Together with reference TRBV7-2 and TRBJ1-1, the CDR3 gives the full variable domain: GAGVSQSPSNKVTEKGKDVELRCDPISGHTALYWYRQSLGQGLEFLIYFQGNSAPDKSGLPSDRFSAERTGGSVSTLTIQRTQQEDSAVYLCASSLAQGSYTEAFFGQGTRLTVV.

The gene calls are TRBV5-6 and TRBJ1-2; possibly TRBD1 for D (6 bases). The V gene lost 9 bases and the J gene lost 0 bases, with 18 bases spanning the gap. The CDR3 consists of 15 residues. CDR1 and CDR2 from the germline V gene are SGHDT and YYEEEE. CDR3 DNA: TGTGCCACAGGCAAGGGGACACTAGCTAACTATGGCTACACCTTC. This translates into CATGKGTLANYGYTF. Full variable domain (remainder filled in from reference TRBV5-6 and TRBJ1-2): DAGVTQSPTHLIKTRGQQVTLRCSPKSGHDTVSWYQQALGQGPQFIFQYYEEEERQRGNFPDRFSGHQFPNYSSELNVNALLLGDSALYLCATGKGTLANYGYTFGSGTRLTVV.

CDR3 loop: CASSVGITGLGDTQYF. For the CDR3, the DNA is TGTGCCAGCAGCGTAGGGATAACAGGGTTAGGAGATACGCAGTATTTT. This chain links TRBV9 with TRBJ2-3, with D maybe TRBD1 (6 bases). The CDR3 has 16 amino acids. V lost 0 bases to trimming and J lost 5 bases, with 16 bases between them. Per the germline V gene, CDR1 is SGDLS and CDR2 is YYNGEE.

The chain couples TRBV5-1 to TRBJ2-7; 8 nucleotides match TRBD1. This CDR3 is 16 amino acids long. Germline V lookup: CDR1 SGHRS, CDR2 YFSETQ. J gave up 4 bases and V 0 bases, and 9 bases lay outside the gene matches. CDR3 loop: CASSLDLPGGWYEQYF. The DNA of the CDR3 is TGCGCCAGCAGCTTGGATCTCCCAGGGGGCTGGTACGAGCAGTACTTC.

The gene calls are TRBV2 and TRBJ1-1; maybe TRBD1 (5 bases). V was shortened by 6 bases and J by 5 bases, with 16 bases between the two germline ends. Germline loops: CDR1 SNHLY, CDR2 FYNNEI. The CDR3 contains 14 residues. CDR3 in DNA: TGTGCCAGCAGCTACGCAGAGTCAGGGACTGAAGCTTTCTTT. Protein: CASSYAESGTEAFF.

The chain links TRBV5-1 to TRBJ1-1; 9 bases map to TRBD1. Germline CDR1 reads SGHRS; CDR2 reads YFSETQ. V trimming: 4 bases; J trimming: 5 bases; junction bases outside the gene matches: 12. The CDR3 is 16 amino acids. CDR3: CASSLFPTGGETEAFF. In nucleotides, the CDR3 is TGCGCCAGCAGCCTATTTCCAACAGGGGGCGAGACTGAAGCTTTCTTT.

This chain links TRBV6-6 with TRBJ2-4; TRBD2 agrees at 14 bases. The CDR3 is 14 amino acids. The V and J ends lost 2 bases and 15 bases, in that order; junction bases with no gene match: 6. CDR1 MNHNY and CDR2 SVGAGI come from the germline V gene (reference sequence). CDR3: CASSYGTSGGRGYF. CDR3 nucleotides: TGTGCCAGCAGTTACGGGACTAGCGGGGGACGTGGGTACTTC.

The gene calls are TRBV4-2 and TRBJ1-2; D remains unclear. Trimming shortened V by 0 bases and J by 6 bases, and 11 bases separated the two germline ends. CDR1 is LGHNA and CDR2 is YNFKEQ in the germline V gene. The CDR3 length is 14 residues. The CDR3 is CASSQDLQPDGYTF. For the CDR3, the DNA is TGTGCCAGCAGCCAAGATCTACAGCCGGATGGCTACACCTTC.

The genes are TRBV6-4 and TRBJ2-3; 11 positions agree with TRBD2. This CDR3 spans 15 amino acids. V was pared by 5 bases and J by 0 bases, with 1 base of the junction left unmatched. Germline V lookup: CDR1 MRHNA, CDR2 SNTAGT. In nucleotides, the CDR3 is TGTGCCAGCAGTTGGACTAGCGGGAGCACAGATACGCAGTATTTT. Its protein is CASSWTSGSTDTQYF.

V is TRBV7-9 and J is TRBJ2-7, with 9 positions matching TRBD1. CDR1 is SEHNR and CDR2 is FQNEAQ in the germline V gene (reference sequence). Losses at the gene ends were 3 bases for V and 6 bases for J; bases not matched to a gene: 6. The CDR3 covers 14 residues. The CDR3 coding sequence is TGTGCCAGCAGCTTGCCGGACAGGGGACTCGAGCAGTACTTC. The encoded protein is CASSLPDRGLEQYF.

The V call is TRBV4-1, the J call TRBJ2-2, with 10 bases fitting TRBD2. Unmatched junction bases numbered 8, after V lost 4 bases and J lost 3 bases. The germline gives CDR1 MGHRA, CDR2 YSYEKL. This CDR3 is 17 amino acids long. The CDR3 DNA reads as TGCGCCAGCAGCCTCAGCCTAGCGGGGGATCACACCGGGGAGCTGTTTTTT. It specifies CASSLSLAGDHTGELFF.

The gene calls are TRBV7-9 and TRBJ2-1, with D maybe TRBD2 (6 bases). Per germline, CDR1 SEHNR and CDR2 FQNEAQ (reference sequence). CDR3 length equals 14 residues. The V end lost 6 bases, the J end lost 8 bases, and 17 bases lay between the germline ends. The CDR3, as DNA: TGTGCCAGCAGTCTGGTAGCGGCGAACCATGAGCAGTTCTTC. Its translation: CASSLVAANHEQFF.

This chain uses TRBV12-5 with TRBJ1-5; D remains unclear. CDR1 LGHNT and CDR2 FRNRAP come from the germline V gene. This CDR3 has 16 residues. V shed 0 bases and J shed 7 bases, with 16 bases lying between them. CDR3 coding DNA: TGTGCTAGTGGTTTGGTCAGTGACACCTCGGGACAGCCCCAGCATTTT. Translated: CASGLVSDTSGQPQHF.

This chain joins TRBV4-3 and TRBJ2-1; D may be TRBD1 (6 bases). Germline V gives CDR1 LGHNA, CDR2 YSLEER. The CDR3 contains 16 residues. V dropped 0 bases and J dropped 6 bases, with 15 bases sitting between them. Written as DNA, the CDR3 is TGCGCCAGCAGCCAAGAGATTCCAGGGGCTATCAATGAGCAGTTCTTC. Its protein product is CASSQEIPGAINEQFF.

The gene calls are TRBV11-1 and TRBJ2-3, with TRBD2 identical over 7 bases. The CDR3 extends over 12 amino acids. The trim removed 6 bases at V and 10 bases at J, leaving 7 bases unmatched. Germline V gives CDR1 SGHAT, CDR2 FQDESV (reference sequence). The CDR3 DNA is TGTGCCAGCAGTTCCACGGGGGGTTCGCAGTATTTT. This gives the protein CASSSTGGSQYF.